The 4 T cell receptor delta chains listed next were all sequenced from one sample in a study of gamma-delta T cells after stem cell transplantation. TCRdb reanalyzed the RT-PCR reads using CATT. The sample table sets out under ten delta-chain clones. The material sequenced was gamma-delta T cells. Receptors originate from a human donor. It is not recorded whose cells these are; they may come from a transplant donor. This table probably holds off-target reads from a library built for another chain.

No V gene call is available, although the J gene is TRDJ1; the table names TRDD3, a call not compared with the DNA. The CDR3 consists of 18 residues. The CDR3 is CACDTLGASGGYSDKLIF. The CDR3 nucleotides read TGTGCCTGTGACACCTTAGGGGCTTCTGGGGGCTACTCCGATAAACTCATCTTT.

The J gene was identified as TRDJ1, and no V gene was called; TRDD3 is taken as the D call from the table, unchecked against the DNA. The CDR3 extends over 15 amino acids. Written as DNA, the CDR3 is TGTGCCTGTGACAAACTGGGGGATACGGCCGATAAACTCATCTTT. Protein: CACDKLGDTADKLIF.

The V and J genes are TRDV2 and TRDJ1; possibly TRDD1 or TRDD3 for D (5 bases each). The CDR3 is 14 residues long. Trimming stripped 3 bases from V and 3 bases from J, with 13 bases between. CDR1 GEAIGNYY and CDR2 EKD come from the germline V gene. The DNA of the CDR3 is TGTGCCTGTGACCAAATACTGGACGCCGATAAACTCATCTTT. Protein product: CACDQILDADKLIF.

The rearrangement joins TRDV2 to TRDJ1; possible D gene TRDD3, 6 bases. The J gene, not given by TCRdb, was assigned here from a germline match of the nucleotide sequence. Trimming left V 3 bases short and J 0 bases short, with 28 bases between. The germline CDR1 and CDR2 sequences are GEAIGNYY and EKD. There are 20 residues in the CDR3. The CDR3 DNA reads TGTGCCTGTGACGCTACCTTGCTACGGGGATCGACTTCGTACACCGATAAACTCATCTTT. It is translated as CACDATLLRGSTSYTDKLIF.